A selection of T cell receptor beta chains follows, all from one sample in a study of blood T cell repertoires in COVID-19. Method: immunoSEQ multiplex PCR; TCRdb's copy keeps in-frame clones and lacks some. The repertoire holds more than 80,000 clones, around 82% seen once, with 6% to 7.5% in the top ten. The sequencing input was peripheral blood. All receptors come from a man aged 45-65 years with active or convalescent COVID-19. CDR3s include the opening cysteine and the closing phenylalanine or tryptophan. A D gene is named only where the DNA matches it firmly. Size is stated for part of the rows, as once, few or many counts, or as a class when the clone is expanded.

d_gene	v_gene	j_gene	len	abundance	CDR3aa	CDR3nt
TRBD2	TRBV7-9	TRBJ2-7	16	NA	CASSSMGEGLSYEQYF	TGTGCCAGCAGCTCGATGGGGGAGGGCCTCTCCTACGAGCAGTACTTC
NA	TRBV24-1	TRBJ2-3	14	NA	CATSDTQGSDTQYF	TGTGCCACCAGTGATACGCAGGGTTCAGATACGCAGTATTTT
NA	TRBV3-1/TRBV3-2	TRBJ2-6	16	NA	CASSQTDGARANVLTF	TGTGCCAGCAGCCAAACGGATGGAGCTAGGGCCAACGTCCTGACTTTC
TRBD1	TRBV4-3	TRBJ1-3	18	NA	CASSQSPTQGASGNTIYF	TGCGCCAGCAGCCAATCCCCCACTCAGGGGGCCTCTGGAAACACCATATATTTT
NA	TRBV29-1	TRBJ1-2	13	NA	CSVEEGRGSGYTF	TGCAGCGTTGAAGAGGGGAGGGGGAGTGGCTACACCTTC
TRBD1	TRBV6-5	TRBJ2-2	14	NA	CASSFRDRAGELFF	TGTGCCAGCAGTTTCCGGGACAGGGCCGGGGAGCTGTTTTTT
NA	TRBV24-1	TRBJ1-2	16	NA	CATSGGAGPMNYGYTF	TGTGCCACCTCAGGCGGGGCCGGGCCTATGAACTATGGCTACACCTTC
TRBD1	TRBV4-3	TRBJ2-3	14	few	CASSGDRGTDTQYF	TGCGCCAGCAGCGGGGACAGGGGCACAGATACGCAGTATTTT
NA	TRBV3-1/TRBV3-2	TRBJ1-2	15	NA	CASSQRDTINYGYTF	TGTGCCAGCAGCCAAAGGGACACCATTAACTATGGCTACACCTTC
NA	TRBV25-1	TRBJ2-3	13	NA	CASSEWSGDTQYF	TGTGCCAGCAGTGAATGGAGCGGAGATACGCAGTATTTT
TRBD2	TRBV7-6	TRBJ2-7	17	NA	CASSLGGGQRGSYEQYF	TGTGCCAGCAGCTTAGGGGGAGGGCAGCGGGGTTCCTACGAGCAGTACTTC
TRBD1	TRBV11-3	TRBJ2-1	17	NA	CASSSIRDRGSYNEQFF	TGTGCCAGCAGCTCCATTCGGGACAGGGGCTCCTACAATGAGCAGTTCTTC
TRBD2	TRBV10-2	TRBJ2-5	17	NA	CASSEEGTSGGEETQYF	TGCGCCAGCAGTGAAGAGGGGACTAGCGGGGGGGAAGAGACCCAGTACTTC
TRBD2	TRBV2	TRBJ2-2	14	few	CAGCVQRGTGELFF	TGTGCCGGCTGTGTCCAGCGGGGGACCGGGGAGCTGTTTTTT
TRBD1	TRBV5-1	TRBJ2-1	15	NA	CASSLGGTGYNEQFF	TGCGCCAGCAGCTTGGGGGGGACAGGCTACAATGAGCAGTTCTTC
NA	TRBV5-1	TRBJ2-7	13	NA	CASSLGQVYEQYF	TGCGCCAGCAGCTTGGGCCAGGTTTACGAGCAGTACTTC
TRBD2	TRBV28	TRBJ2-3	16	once	CASSPPGLADTDTQYF	TGTGCCAGCAGTCCCCCGGGACTAGCGGACACAGATACGCAGTATTTT
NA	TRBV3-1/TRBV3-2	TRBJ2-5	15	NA	CASSQDRLQEETQYF	TGTGCCAGCAGCCAAGATCGATTACAGGAAGAGACCCAGTACTTC
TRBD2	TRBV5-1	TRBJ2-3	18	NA	CASSLGIWAGGLPDTQYF	TGCGCCAGCAGCTTGGGAATATGGGCGGGGGGGCTTCCAGATACGCAGTATTTT
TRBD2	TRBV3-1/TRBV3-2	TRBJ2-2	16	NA	CASTGTSGGWTGELFF	TGTGCCAGCACCGGAACTAGCGGGGGTTGGACCGGGGAGCTGTTTTTT
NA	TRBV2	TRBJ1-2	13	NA	CASSGTQDYGYTF	TGTGCCAGCAGTGGGACACAGGACTATGGCTACACCTTC
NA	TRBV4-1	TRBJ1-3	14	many	CASSQVGGGYTIYF	TGCGCCAGCAGCCAAGTGGGGGGTGGATACACCATATATTTT
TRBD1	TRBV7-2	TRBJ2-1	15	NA	CASSTQGAPYNEQFF	TGTGCCAGCAGCACCCAGGGGGCCCCCTACAATGAGCAGTTCTTC
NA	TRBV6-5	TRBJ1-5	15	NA	CASSYGLSSNQPQHF	TGTGCCAGCAGTTACGGCCTGTCGAGCAATCAGCCCCAGCATTTT
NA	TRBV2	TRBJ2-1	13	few	CASSESVAAGQFF	TGTGCCAGCAGTGAATCGGTCGCTGCTGGGCAGTTCTTC
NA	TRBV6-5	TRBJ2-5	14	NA	CASSPMAGGKTQYF	TGTGCCAGCAGTCCGATGGCCGGGGGAAAGACCCAGTACTTC
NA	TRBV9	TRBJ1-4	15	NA	CASSVGAGNNEKLFF	TGTGCCAGCAGCGTAGGGGCGGGGAATAATGAAAAACTGTTTTTT
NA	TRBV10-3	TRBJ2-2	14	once	CAISESNQGGELFF	TGTGCCATCAGTGAGTCGAATCAGGGCGGGGAGCTGTTTTTT
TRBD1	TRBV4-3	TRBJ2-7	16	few	CASSQSGTGETYEQYF	TGCGCCAGCAGCCAGAGCGGCACAGGGGAAACCTACGAGCAGTACTTC
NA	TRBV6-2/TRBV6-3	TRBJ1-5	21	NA	CASSYPSQGVKGLYSNQPQHF	TGTGCCAGCAGTTACCCCTCACAGGGAGTGAAGGGCCTATATAGCAATCAGCCCCAGCATTTT
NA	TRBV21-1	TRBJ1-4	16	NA	CASSKKLRAGGEKLFF	TGTGCCAGCAGCAAGAAGCTCAGAGCCGGAGGGGAAAAACTGTTTTTT
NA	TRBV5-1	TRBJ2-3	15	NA	CASSSEDTNTDTQYF	TGCGCCAGCAGCTCCGAGGACACAAACACAGATACGCAGTATTTT
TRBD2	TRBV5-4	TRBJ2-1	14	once	CASSSNGGAREQFF	TGTGCCAGCAGCTCCAACGGGGGGGCGCGTGAGCAGTTCTTC
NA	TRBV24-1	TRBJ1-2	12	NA	CATSEESSGYTF	TGTGCCACCAGTGAAGAGAGCTCTGGCTACACCTTC
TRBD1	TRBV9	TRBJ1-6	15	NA	CASRGTETYNSPLHF	TGTGCCAGCAGGGGGACAGAAACCTATAATTCACCCCTCCACTTT
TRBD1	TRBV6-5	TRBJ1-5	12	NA	CASRTGDQPQHF	TGTGCCAGCAGAACAGGGGATCAGCCCCAGCATTTT
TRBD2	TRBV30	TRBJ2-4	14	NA	CAWTTMGGLNIQYF	TGTGCCTGGACCACAATGGGGGGGTTGAACATTCAGTACTTC
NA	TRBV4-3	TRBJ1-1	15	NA	CASSQDPGVSTEAFF	TGCGCCAGCAGCCAAGATCCAGGGGTAAGCACTGAAGCTTTCTTT
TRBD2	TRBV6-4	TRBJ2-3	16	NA	CASRVIAGGETDTQYF	TGTGCCAGCAGAGTAATAGCGGGGGGCGAGACAGATACGCAGTATTTT
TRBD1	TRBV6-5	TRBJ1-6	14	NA	CASSYGDRPSPLHF	TGTGCCAGCAGTTACGGGGACAGACCTTCACCCCTCCACTTT
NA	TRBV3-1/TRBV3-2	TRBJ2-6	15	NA	CASSSTISGANVLTF	TGTGCCAGCAGCTCGACTATTTCTGGGGCCAACGTCCTGACTTTC
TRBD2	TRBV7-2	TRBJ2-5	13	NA	CASSKGTSSTQYF	TGTGCCAGCAGCAAAGGGACTAGCAGTACCCAGTACTTC
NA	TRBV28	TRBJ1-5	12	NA	CASGGSNQPQHF	TGTGCCAGCGGTGGCAGCAATCAGCCCCAGCATTTT
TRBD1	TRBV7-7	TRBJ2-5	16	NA	CASSFSGTGTGETQYF	TGTGCCAGCAGCTTTTCCGGGACAGGGACGGGGGAGACCCAGTACTTC
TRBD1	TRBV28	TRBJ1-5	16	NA	CASSLSPDRGNQPQHF	TGTGCCAGCAGTTTATCGCCCGACAGGGGCAATCAGCCCCAGCATTTT
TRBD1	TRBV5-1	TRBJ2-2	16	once	CASSTGTGGDTGELFF	TGCGCCAGCAGCACCGGGACAGGGGGGGACACCGGGGAGCTGTTTTTT